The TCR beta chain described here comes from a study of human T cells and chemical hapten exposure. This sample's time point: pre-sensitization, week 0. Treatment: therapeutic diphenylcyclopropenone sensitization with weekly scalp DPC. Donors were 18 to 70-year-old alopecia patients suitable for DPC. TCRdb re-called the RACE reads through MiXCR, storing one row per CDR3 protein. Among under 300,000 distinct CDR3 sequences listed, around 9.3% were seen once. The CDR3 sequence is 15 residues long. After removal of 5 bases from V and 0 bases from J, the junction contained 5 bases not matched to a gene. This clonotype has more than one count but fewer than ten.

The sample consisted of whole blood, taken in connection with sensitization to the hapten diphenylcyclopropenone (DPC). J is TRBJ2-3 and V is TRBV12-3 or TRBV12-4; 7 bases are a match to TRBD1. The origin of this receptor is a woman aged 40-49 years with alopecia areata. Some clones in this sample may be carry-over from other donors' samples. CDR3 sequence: CASSLRQGSTDTQYF. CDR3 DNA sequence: TGTGCCAGCAGTCTCCGACAGGGTAGCACAGATACGCAGTATTTT.